This T cell receptor (beta chain) was found in a study of shared clonotypes between healthy human individuals. Notes on the study in general: With few donors, the genetic and exposure-history diversity represented was limited.

Produced via immunoSEQ multiplex PCR; TCRdb's table is partial and in-frame only. This sample has over a million clones; around 76% occur once, and the top ten carry roughly 1.4%. Note on this clone: The target antigen is unknown.

The TCR comes from a young man in good health. The sequenced sample was memory CD4+ T cells sorted from blood. Subset noted: CD45RA-negative fraction.

The CDR3 DNA sequence: TGTGCCAGCAGCCCTAAAAGTACAGATACGCAGTATTTT. Translated: CASSPKSTDTQYF. This chain connects TRBV2 to TRBJ2-3; D is uncertain. The germline V gene encodes CDR1 SNHLY and CDR2 FYNNEI. The CDR3 loop spans 13 amino acids. The V end lost 6 bases, the J end lost 3 bases, and 10 bases lay between the germline ends.